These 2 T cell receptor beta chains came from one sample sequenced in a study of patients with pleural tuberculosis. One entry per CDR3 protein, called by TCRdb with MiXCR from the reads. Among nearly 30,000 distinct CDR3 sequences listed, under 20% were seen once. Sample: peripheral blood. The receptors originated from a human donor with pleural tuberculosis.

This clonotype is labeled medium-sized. The CDR3 reads CASTATVTDTQYF. The DNA for the CDR3 is TGTGCCAGCACCGCGACAGTCACAGATACGCAGTATTTT. The genes are TRBV28 and TRBJ2-3; a possible D gene is TRBD1 (5 bases). Trimming shortened V by 7 bases and J by 2 bases, and 10 bases separated the two germline ends. Per the germline V gene, CDR1 is MDHEN and CDR2 is SYDVKM. The CDR3 extends over 13 amino acids.

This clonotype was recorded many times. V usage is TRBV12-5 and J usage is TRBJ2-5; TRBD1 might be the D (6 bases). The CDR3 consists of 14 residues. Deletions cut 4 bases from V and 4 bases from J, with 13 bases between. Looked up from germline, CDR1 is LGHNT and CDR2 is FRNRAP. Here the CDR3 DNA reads TGTGCTAGTGGTTCGGACAGCCCCAGAGAGACCCAGTACTTC. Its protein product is CASGSDSPRETQYF.